Below, one T cell receptor beta chain is given with its context. It was during active infection that Seattle patients were enrolled and then longitudinally followed. This sample stems from a study of blood T cell repertoires in COVID-19. Study-level information: T cells, B-cell-depleted T cells, or PBMCs provided the cDNA or gDNA that served as material.

This CDR3 region has 15 residues. The J segment lost 6 bases and the V segment lost 0 bases, leaving 8 bases of the junction unmatched. The germline CDR1 and CDR2 sequences are SGHRS and YFSETQ. Generated by immunoSEQ multiplex PCR, the TCRdb table keeps only in-frame clones and is missing some. The sample has some 400,000 clones; around 87% are singletons. This TCR was recovered from a woman aged 55-70 years with COVID-19, enrolled during active disease. Input material: peripheral blood. J is TRBJ1-1 and V is TRBV5-1; TRBD1 matches at 7 bases. CDR3 in amino acids: CASSLAVRGLSEAFF. The CDR3 nucleotides read TGCGCCAGCAGCTTGGCCGTCAGGGGGTTGTCTGAAGCTTTCTTT.